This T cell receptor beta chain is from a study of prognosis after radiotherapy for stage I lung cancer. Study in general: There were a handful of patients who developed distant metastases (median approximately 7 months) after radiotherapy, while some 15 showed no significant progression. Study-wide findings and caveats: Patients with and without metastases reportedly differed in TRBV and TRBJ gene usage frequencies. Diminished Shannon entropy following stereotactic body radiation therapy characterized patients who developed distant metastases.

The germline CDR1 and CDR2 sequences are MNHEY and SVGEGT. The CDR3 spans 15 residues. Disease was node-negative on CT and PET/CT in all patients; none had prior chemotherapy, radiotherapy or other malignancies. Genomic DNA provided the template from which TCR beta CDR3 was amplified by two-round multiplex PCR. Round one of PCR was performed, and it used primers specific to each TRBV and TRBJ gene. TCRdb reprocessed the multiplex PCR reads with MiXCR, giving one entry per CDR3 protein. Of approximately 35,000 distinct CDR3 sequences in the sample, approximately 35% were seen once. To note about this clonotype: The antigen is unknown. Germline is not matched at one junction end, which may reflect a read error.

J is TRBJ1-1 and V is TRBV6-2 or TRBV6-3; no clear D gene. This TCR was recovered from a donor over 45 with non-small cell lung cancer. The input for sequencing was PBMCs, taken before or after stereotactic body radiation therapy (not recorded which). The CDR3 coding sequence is TGTGCCAGCAGTTACTCGAGGTACTGGAACACTGAAGCTCTCTTT. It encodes CASSYSRYWNTEALF.